A selection of T cell receptor beta chains follows, all from one sample in a study of breast tumors, draining lymph nodes, adjacent tissues. One entry per CDR3 protein, called by TCRdb with MiXCR from the multiplex PCR reads. The table lists approximately 120,000 distinct CDR3 sequences, less than 25% of them singletons, with roughly 2.2% in the top ten. Input material: axillary lymph node tissue. The receptor source for this set is a female donor with breast cancer. Some clones in this sample may be carry-over from other donors' samples. Each CDR3 is given with its conserved first and last residue. A D gene is named only where the DNA matches it firmly. Rows may omit the clone size; those that give it use once, few, many or a size class.

J gene | D gene | clone size | V gene | CDR3 DNA | CDR3 protein
TRBJ2-7 | TRBD2 | many | TRBV7-9 | TGTGCCAGCAGCTTCCCGGGACTAGCGAATGAGCAGTACTTC | CASSFPGLANEQYF
TRBJ2-5 | TRBD2 | many | TRBV7-2 | TGTGCCAGCAGCTTAGTAGCGGGATATCAAGAGACCCAGTACTTC | CASSLVAGYQETQYF
TRBJ1-6 | NA | many | TRBV30 | TGTGCCTGGAGTGGGGGTGTTACCTATAATTCACCCCTCCACTTT | CAWSGGVTYNSPLHF
TRBJ2-1 | TRBD2 | many | TRBV4-2 | TGTGCCAGCAGCCAAGAAGCTAGCGGGAGGGTCTCCTACAATGAGCAGTTCTTC | CASSQEASGRVSYNEQFF
TRBJ2-6 | NA | many | TRBV2 | TGTGCCAGCACCGAAGAACAATTAACTCTGGGCGCCAACGTCCTGACTTTC | CASTEEQLTLGANVLTF
TRBJ2-7 | NA | NA | TRBV20-1 | TGCAGTGCTCAAGAGCGGTTAAGCTCCTACGGGCAGTACTTC | CSAQERLSSYGQYF
TRBJ1-5 | TRBD1 | many | TRBV27 | TGTGCCAGCAGTCTAGGGACAGCGAATCAGCCCCAGCATTTT | CASSLGTANQPQHF
TRBJ1-3 | NA | NA | TRBV6-5 | TGTGCCAGCAGTTCTCCGAGCTCTGGAAACACCATATATTTT | CASSSPSSGNTIYF
TRBJ2-7 | NA | many | TRBV4-2 | TGTGCCAGCAGCCAAGGACTAGAGGGGTTATACGAGCAGTACTTC | CASSQGLEGLYEQYF
TRBJ1-5 | NA | few | TRBV2 | TGTGCCAGCAGCCGACAGTCGATGAGGGGCAATCAGCCCCAGCATTTT | CASSRQSMRGNQPQHF
TRBJ2-7 | NA | many | TRBV19 | TGTGCCAGTAGTATAGAGTATCAGAGCGAGCAGTACTTC | CASSIEYQSEQYF
TRBJ2-1 | NA | many | TRBV7-9 | TGTGCCAGCAGCTTGGGCGGGATTGATGAGCAGTTCTTC | CASSLGGIDEQFF
TRBJ2-2 | NA | many | TRBV4-2 | TGTGCCAGCAGCCAAGAGGACCTTGACACCATCAACACCGGGGAGCTGTTTTTT | CASSQEDLDTINTGELFF
TRBJ2-7 | TRBD2 | few | TRBV28 | TGTGCCAGCAGTCCCGGACTAGCGGGAGGTCAATACTACGAGCAGTACTTC | CASSPGLAGGQYYEQYF
TRBJ1-5 | NA | NA | TRBV28 | TGTGCCAGCAGTTCGACAGGCCAGCCCCAGCATTTT | CASSSTGQPQHF
TRBJ2-3 | NA | NA | TRBV6-5 | TGTGCCAGCTGTCCGGCGATCACAGATACGCAGTATTTT | CASCPAITDTQYF
TRBJ1-4 | NA | NA | TRBV20-1 | TGCAGTGCTAGAGATACGGGACTGAACGAGTGGAATGAAAAACTGTTTTTT | CSARDTGLNEWNEKLFF
TRBJ2-7 | TRBD1 | many | TRBV12-3/TRBV12-4 | TGTGCCAGCAGTAACCCGGGACAGGGCTCCTACGAGCAGTACTTC | CASSNPGQGSYEQYF
TRBJ1-4 | NA | many | TRBV11-2 | TGTGCCAGCAGCCCCAGCGCCTCTAATGAAAAACTGTTTTTT | CASSPSASNEKLFF
TRBJ1-6 | NA | many | TRBV25-1 | TGTGCCAGCAGTGGGGGGGGGGCTGGTTCACCCCTCCACTTT | CASSGGGAGSPLHF
TRBJ1-2 | TRBD1 | many | TRBV27 | TGTGCCAGCAGTAGAAGAGGGACAGGGAACTATGGCTACACCTTC | CASSRRGTGNYGYTF
TRBJ2-1 | TRBD2 | many | TRBV7-3 | TGTGCCAGCAGCCGCACTAGCGGGAGGGCCGAGGAGCAGTTCTTC | CASSRTSGRAEEQFF
TRBJ2-2 | TRBD2 | many | TRBV7-3 | TGTGCCAGCAGCCCCCGGACTAGCGGGACCGGGGAGCTGTTTTTT | CASSPRTSGTGELFF
TRBJ2-7 | TRBD1 | many | TRBV29-1 | TGCAGCGTTTCAACCGAACAGGGGTTTGTGAACGAGCAGTACTTC | CSVSTEQGFVNEQYF
TRBJ2-1 | TRBD1 | many | TRBV6-1 | TGTGCCAGCAGTGGTATCGGGACAGGGGACAATGAGCAGTTCTTC | CASSGIGTGDNEQFF
TRBJ2-1 | TRBD1 | many | TRBV24-1 | TGTGCCACCTCGTCGGGACAGGGGGCGGATGAGCAGTTCTTC | CATSSGQGADEQFF
TRBJ2-3 | NA | many | TRBV7-2 | TGTGCCAGCAGCGTAATTGCGGGATGGGATACGCAGTATTTT | CASSVIAGWDTQYF
TRBJ2-1 | NA | NA | TRBV7-7 | TGTGCTAGCAGCTTAGGGCCTAGCATGGGTGAGCAGTTCTTC | CASSLGPSMGEQFF
TRBJ1-5 | NA | many | TRBV6-2/TRBV6-3 | TGTGCCAGCAGTTACGGAGCAGGGAGTCCGCCCCAGCATTTT | CASSYGAGSPPQHF
TRBJ2-3 | NA | many | TRBV11-1 | TGTGCCAGCAGCTTAGCGGAAAGCACAGATACGCAGTATTTT | CASSLAESTDTQYF
TRBJ2-5 | TRBD2 | few | TRBV18 | TGTGCCAGCTCACCGATGACTAGCGTTCAAGAGACCCAGTACTTC | CASSPMTSVQETQYF
TRBJ2-1 | TRBD1 | many | TRBV5-1 | TGCGCCAGCAGCTTGGCCGAGTGGGACAGGTTGCTCGGTGAGCAGTTCTTC | CASSLAEWDRLLGEQFF
TRBJ2-2 | NA | few | TRBV6-1 | TGTGCCAGCGGATACAAGGGCGCGAACACCGGGGAGCTGTTTTTT | CASGYKGANTGELFF
TRBJ1-4 | NA | many | TRBV9 | TGTGCCAGCAGCGGCAGGGGTACAAATGAAAAACTGTTTTTT | CASSGRGTNEKLFF
TRBJ1-2 | NA | many | TRBV10-3 | TGTGCCATCAGTGAAAAATTCTGGGTTACTAACTATGGCTACACCTTC | CAISEKFWVTNYGYTF